A single sample is the source of the 21 T cell receptor beta chains below, sequenced in a study of molecular identifiers for immune sequencing clone quantification. One entry per CDR3 protein, called by TCRdb with MiXCR from the PCR reads. The profile shows hundreds of thousands of distinct CDR3 sequences, about 20% of them singletons. Sequenced sample: naive CD8+ T cells from blood, with Jurkat cell RNA spiked in. Subset: FACS-sorted CD8+CD4-CCR7+CD45RA+ naive T cells. The source of these receptors is a human donor in good health. Some libraries in this study had Jurkat cell RNA spiked in.

The V call is TRBV20-1, the J call TRBJ2-7, with no clear D. This CDR3 comprises 14 residues. V lost 1 base to trimming and J lost 2 bases, with 12 bases between them. Germline V gene sequence: CDR1 DFQATT, CDR2 SNEGSKA (reference sequence). DNA of the CDR3: TGCAGTGCTAGAGGGGGTCCTCCTGCCTACGAGCAGTACTTC. As protein: CSARGGPPAYEQYF.

In DNA form, the CDR3 reads TGTGCCAGCAGTGAAAGACGGGTGCTAGCGAGGATGGAGACCCAGTACTTC. Protein: CASSERRVLARMETQYF. The chain recombines TRBV6-1 with TRBJ2-5; a possible D gene is TRBD2 (6 bases). Deletions cut 2 bases from V and 5 bases from J, with 21 bases between. From germline, CDR1 is MNHNS and CDR2 SASEGT. The CDR3 contains 17 residues.

In this sample, this clonotype turned up many times. The chain links TRBV12-3 or TRBV12-4 to TRBJ1-2; 9 nucleotides agree with TRBD1. This CDR3 has 14 amino acids. The V segment lost 0 bases and the J segment 8 bases; nucleotides outside the gene matches: 4. The CDR3 DNA is TGTGCCAGCAGTTTAGCGAACAGGGGGCTCGGCTACACCTTC. It yields the protein CASSLANRGLGYTF.

A remark on this clonotype: A much larger clone lies a single base off, so this may be a read error. The gene calls are TRBV6-2 or TRBV6-3 and TRBJ2-5; a weak D match, TRBD1 (6 bases). CDR3 length: 16 amino acids. CDR1 is MNHEY and CDR2 is SVGEGT in the germline V gene. The CDR3 spells CASSPGLGAYQGTQYF. DNA of the CDR3: TGTGCCAGCAGCCCAGGTCTGGGGGCCTATCAAGGGACCCAGTACTTC.

As for this clonotype: A read error is possible here, since a much larger clone lies one base away. The gene calls are TRBV12-5 and TRBJ2-1; D might be TRBD1 (5 bases). V gave up 3 bases and J gave up 9 bases, with 18 bases separating them. Germline CDR1 LGHNT, CDR2 FRNRAP. There are 15 residues in the CDR3. The CDR3 spells CASGFSRVGRCEQFF. DNA of the CDR3: TGTGCTAGTGGTTTTTCCAGGGTGGGTAGGTGTGAGCAGTTCTTC. Full variable domain (missing parts from reference TRBV12-5 and TRBJ2-1): DARVTQTPRHKVTEMGQEVTMRCQPILGHNTVFWYRQTMMQGLELLAYFRNRAPLDDSGMPKDRFSAEMPDATLATLKIQPSEPRDSAVYFCASGFSRVGRCEQFFGPGTRLTVL.

This clonotype was observed many times. This sequence joins TRBV6-6 and TRBJ1-1, with 9 bases that match TRBD1. Losses at the gene ends were 0 bases for V and 6 bases for J; bases not matched to a gene: 8. The germline gives CDR1 MNHNY, CDR2 SVGAGI (reference sequence). This CDR3 contains 16 residues. CDR3 in DNA: TGTGCCAGCAGTTACTCGAAGGACAGGGGTGGGCCTGAAGCTTTCTTT. Protein sequence: CASSYSKDRGGPEAFF.

The chain links TRBV18 to TRBJ2-7; no clear D. The CDR3 has 14 amino acids. V lost 5 bases to trimming and J lost 0 bases, with 11 bases between them. Germline lookup yields CDR1 KGHSH and CDR2 LQKENI. CDR3 nucleotides: TGTGCCAGCTCATCCACTTCAAGCTCCTACGAGCAGTACTTC. This gives the protein CASSSTSSSYEQYF.

This clonotype showed up many times. This chain joins TRBV7-9 and TRBJ2-7; 9 bases are shared with TRBD2. This CDR3 has 16 amino acids. V was clipped by 5 bases and J by 0 bases; unmatched bases: 8. The germline V gene has CDR1 SEHNR and CDR2 FQNEAQ (reference sequence). CDR3 loop: CASSPTSGLRSYEQYF. CDR3 nucleotide sequence: TGTGCCAGCAGCCCCACTAGCGGGCTCCGCTCCTACGAGCAGTACTTC.

The V gene is TRBV20-1, the J gene TRBJ1-1; 9 bases map to TRBD1. Per the germline V gene, CDR1 is DFQATT and CDR2 is SNEGSKA (reference sequence). V shed 3 bases, J shed 8 bases, and the junction held 10 bases outside the gene matches. The CDR3 consists of 14 residues. The CDR3 DNA sequence: TGCAGTGCTAGGGGACAGGGTTGGGAAATGGAAGCTTTCTTT. It codes for CSARGQGWEMEAFF.

This clonotype was detected only a few times. V is TRBV14 and J is TRBJ2-7; D remains ambiguous. V was cut by 0 bases and J by 6 bases, with 18 bases left in between. This CDR3 comprises 16 residues. In germline, CDR1 is SGHDN, CDR2 FVKESK. The CDR3 region has the DNA TGTGCCAGCAGCCAAGATCGCCCCGTGCCCCTTTTCGAGCAGTACTTC. This gives the protein CASSQDRPVPLFEQYF.

The chain combines TRBV12-3 or TRBV12-4 with TRBJ1-5; D is undetermined. The CDR3 covers 16 residues. Trimming stripped 5 bases from V and 0 bases from J, with 14 bases between. The CDR3 DNA is TGTGCCAGCAGTCCGCAGTTCGGGGATAGCAATCAGCCCCAGCATTTT. Translating it yields CASSPQFGDSNQPQHF.

This clonotype was seen repeatedly, ten times or more. The gene calls are TRBV21-1 and TRBJ2-7; TRBD2 was called by the table and not checked on the DNA. TRBV21-1 is recorded as a pseudogene. This CDR3 region has 14 residues. CDR3 nucleotides: TGTGCCAGCGGTCTAGCGGAGAGCTCCTACGAGCAGTACTTC. It encodes CASGLAESSYEQYF.

As regards this clonotype: This could be a read error, since a much larger clone is one nucleotide away. V usage is TRBV4-1 and J usage is TRBJ2-3; 7 nucleotides agree with TRBD2. The CDR3 loop spans 16 amino acids. Germline CDR1 reads MGHRA; CDR2 reads YSYEKL. The DNA of the CDR3 is TGCGCCAGCAGCCGGATCTGGGAGGGCCCGAGGGATACGCAGTGTTTT. Translated: CASSRIWEGPRDTQCF.

This clonotype was counted many times. The chain is built from TRBV28 and TRBJ2-7; 9 nucleotides match TRBD2. The V gene's germline CDR1 is MDHEN and CDR2 SYDVKM. CDR3 length equals 14 residues. V shed 4 bases and J 5 bases; nucleotides not matched to a gene: 6. The CDR3 is CASSSGGRADEQYF. The CDR3 bases are TGTGCCAGCAGTTCCGGCGGGAGGGCCGACGAGCAGTACTTC.

This chain uses TRBV28 with TRBJ2-1; 12 bases line up with TRBD2. V lost 6 bases, J lost 8 bases, and 8 bases stayed unmatched. In germline, CDR1 is MDHEN, CDR2 SYDVKM. CDR3 length: 15 amino acids. The CDR3 is CASRRTSGASDEQFF. CDR3 DNA: TGTGCCAGCAGGCGGACTAGCGGGGCATCCGATGAGCAGTTCTTC.

In its sample, this clonotype was seen many times. The J gene is TRBJ2-7, the V gene TRBV21-1; TRBD1 is the table's D call and was not checked against the DNA. TRBV21-1 is recorded as a pseudogene. CDR3 length: 15 residues. The CDR3 sequence: CASSTLSQGGYEQYF. In DNA form, the CDR3 reads TGTGCCAGCAGCACCCTTTCTCAGGGGGGGTACGAGCAGTACTTC.

Details on this clonotype: A much larger clone differs by one base, so this may be a read error. The chain uses TRBV4-3 and TRBJ2-6; 7 bases align to TRBD2. Trimming took 4 bases from V and 1 from J; bases not matched to a gene: 19. From germline, CDR1 is LGHNA and CDR2 YSLEER. The CDR3 spans 21 residues. The CDR3, as DNA: TGCGCCAGCAGCCGAGAAAGCGGGGCAGACAGTTGGGCGTCTGGGGCCAACGTCCTGACTTTC. Its protein product is CASSRESGADSWASGANVLTF.

The chain carries TRBV19 and TRBJ2-7; D is undetermined. Germline CDR1 LNHDA, CDR2 SQIVND (reference sequence). The CDR3 extends over 14 amino acids. V shed 3 bases and J shed 0 bases, with 9 bases lying between them. CDR3 sequence reads: CASSMSVNSYEQYF. The CDR3 DNA is TGTGCCAGTAGTATGAGCGTCAACTCCTACGAGCAGTACTTC.

The chain is built from TRBV19 and TRBJ2-5; the D gene is possibly TRBD1 (6 bases). Germline-derived CDR1 and CDR2 are LNHDA and SQIVND (reference sequence). Trimming removed 6 bases at V and 0 bases at J, with 14 bases between. CDR3 length: 15 residues. The CDR3 protein is CASSLEQGNQETQYF. The CDR3 DNA reads TGTGCCAGTAGCCTCGAACAGGGAAACCAAGAGACCCAGTACTTC.

Only a few counts were recorded for this clonotype. The V and J genes are TRBV29-1 and TRBJ1-3; possible D gene TRBD1, 5 bases. There are 14 residues in the CDR3. Germline CDR1 and CDR2: SQVTM and ANQGSEA. Trimming left V 4 bases short and J 0 bases short, with 10 bases between. The CDR3 is CSVAGTASGNTIYF. The CDR3 region has the DNA TGCAGCGTTGCCGGGACTGCCTCTGGAAACACCATATATTTT.

This clonotype has a single count. At one of its ends the junction is not consistent with the germline gene, which may arise from a read error. The rearrangement joins TRBV5-6 to TRBJ1-5; D is undetermined. Germline V CDR1 and CDR2: SGHDT, YYEEEE. The CDR3 extends over 12 amino acids. CDR3 DNA: TGTGCCAGCAGCTTGGGTAATCAGCCCCGGCATTTT. Translating it yields CASSLGNQPRHF.